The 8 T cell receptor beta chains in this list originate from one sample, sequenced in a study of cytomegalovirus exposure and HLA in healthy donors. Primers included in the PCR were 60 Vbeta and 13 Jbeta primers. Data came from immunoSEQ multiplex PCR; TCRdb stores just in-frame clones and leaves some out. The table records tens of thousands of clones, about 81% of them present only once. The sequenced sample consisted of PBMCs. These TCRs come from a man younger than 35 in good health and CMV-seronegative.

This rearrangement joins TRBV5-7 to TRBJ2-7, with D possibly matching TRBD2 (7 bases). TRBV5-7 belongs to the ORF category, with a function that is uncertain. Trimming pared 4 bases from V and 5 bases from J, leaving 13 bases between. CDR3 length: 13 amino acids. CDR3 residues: CASSPCGGNEQYF. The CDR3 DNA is TGTGCCAGCAGCCCCTGCGGGGGCAACGAGCAGTACTTC.

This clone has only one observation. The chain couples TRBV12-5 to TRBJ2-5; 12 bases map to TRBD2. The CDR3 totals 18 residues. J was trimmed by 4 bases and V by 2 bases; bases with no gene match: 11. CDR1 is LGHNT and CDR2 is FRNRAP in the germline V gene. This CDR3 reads CASGLPLLAGGPGETQYF. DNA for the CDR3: TGTGCTAGTGGTTTGCCATTACTAGCGGGAGGCCCGGGAGAGACCCAGTACTTC.

The CDR3 DNA reads as TGTGCCTGGAGTTCAGGGAGGAACATTCAGTACTTC. Translating it yields CAWSSGRNIQYF. V usage is TRBV30 and J usage is TRBJ2-4, with TRBD2 as a possible D gene (6 bases). The germline V and J ends were trimmed by 2 bases and 7 bases, with 9 bases remaining between them. The CDR3 sequence is 12 residues long. Looked up from germline, CDR1 is GTSNPN and CDR2 is SVGIG (reference sequence).

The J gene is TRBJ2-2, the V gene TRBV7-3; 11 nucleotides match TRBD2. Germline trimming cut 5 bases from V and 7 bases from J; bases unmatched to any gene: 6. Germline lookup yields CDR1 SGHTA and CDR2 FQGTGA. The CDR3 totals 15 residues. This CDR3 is CASSETGTSGGELFF. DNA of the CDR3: TGTGCCAGCAGCGAAACCGGGACTAGCGGCGGGGAGCTGTTTTTT.

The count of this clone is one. The CDR3 here is CSVDDVRGAEQFF. The CDR3 DNA is TGCAGCGTTGACGATGTCAGGGGTGCTGAGCAGTTCTTC. The chain carries TRBV29-1 and TRBJ2-1, with a weak D call TRBD1 (6 bases). The CDR3 sequence is 13 residues long. V was cut by 3 bases and J by 9 bases, with 15 bases left in between. The V gene's germline CDR1 is SQVTM and CDR2 ANQGSEA.

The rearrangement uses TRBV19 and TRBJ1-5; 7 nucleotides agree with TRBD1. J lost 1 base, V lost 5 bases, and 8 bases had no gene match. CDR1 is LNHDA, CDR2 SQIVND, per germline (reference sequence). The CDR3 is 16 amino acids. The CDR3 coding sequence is TGTGCCAGTAGTCCGCAGGGGGGTAGGAGCAATCAGCCCCAGCATTTT. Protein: CASSPQGGRSNQPQHF.

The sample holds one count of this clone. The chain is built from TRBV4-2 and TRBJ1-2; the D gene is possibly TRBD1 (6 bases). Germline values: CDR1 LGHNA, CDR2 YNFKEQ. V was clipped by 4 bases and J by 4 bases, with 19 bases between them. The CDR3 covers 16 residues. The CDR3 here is CASSREGARGFYGYTF. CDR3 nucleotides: TGTGCCAGCAGCCGAGAAGGGGCCAGGGGATTCTATGGCTACACCTTC.

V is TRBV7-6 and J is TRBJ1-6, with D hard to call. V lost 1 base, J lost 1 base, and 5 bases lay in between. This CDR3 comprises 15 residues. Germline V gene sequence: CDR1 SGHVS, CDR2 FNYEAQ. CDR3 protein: CASSLVESYNSPLHF. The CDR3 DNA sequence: TGTGCCAGCAGCTTAGTAGAGTCCTATAATTCACCCCTCCACTTT.